The source of this T cell receptor (beta chain) is a study of T-cell memory formation after mild COVID-19. About the study: TCR clusters mostly belonged to single donors.

V was pared by 0 bases and J by 3 bases, with 12 bases between. Germline values: CDR1 LGHNA, CDR2 YSLEER. The CDR3 totals 15 residues. Whole-study results and caveats: Whereas later expanders leaned CD4+, clones contracting day 15 to 85 showed a balanced CD4/CD8 makeup. Some clones that responded turned up in pre-infection memory, which suggests that cross-reactive memory joined in.

A few counts support this clonotype. Its antigen is still unknown. TCRdb itself ran the 5' RACE reads through MiXCR, one entry per CDR3 protein. The sample holds under 300,000 distinct CDR3 sequences, roughly 9.4% seen once. The TCR originated in a man aged 18 to 29 who had mild COVID-19 (a few samples of this study predate the infection). Cell type and time point are not known. The chain recombines TRBV4-3 with TRBJ2-7; perhaps TRBD2 as D (5 bases). The source material was PBMCs or a T cell subset sorted from them (not recorded which). The CDR3 nucleotides are TGCGCCAGCAGCCAAGACTGGAGGTCCGTCTACGAGCAGTACTTC. It specifies CASSQDWRSVYEQYF.